Sequencing of this TCR beta chain was carried out in a study of OX40 agonist ivuxolimab in advanced cancers. Study-wide context: People in dose escalation had one of these cancers: hepatocellular carcinoma, melanoma, renal cell or head and neck cancer.

TCRdb keeps only in-frame clones here, not all; method: immunoSEQ multiplex PCR. Of fewer than 80,000 clones listed, more than 80% are singletons. In germline, CDR1 is LNHNV, CDR2 YYDKDF (reference sequence). The CDR3 loop spans 14 amino acids. The V end was cut by 0 bases, the J end by 9 bases, with 12 bases between. The clonotype was recovered from an adult with an advanced solid tumor such as melanoma, head and neck, liver or kidney cancer. The sample here was CD4+ or CD8+ T cells sorted from blood, taken in a trial of the OX40 agonist ivuxolimab. This rearrangement joins TRBV15 to TRBJ2-1; D remains ambiguous. This CDR3 is CATSRDPLLSEQFF. CDR3 DNA: TGTGCCACCAGCAGAGATCCCCTTCTCAGTGAGCAGTTCTTC.